Listed below are T cell receptor beta chains from one sample, sequenced in a study of blood T cell repertoires in COVID-19. Measured with immunoSEQ multiplex PCR; TCRdb has only the in-frame clones, and not every one. This repertoire shows 250,000 or so clones, about 87% found once; its top ten account for roughly 2.3%. The specimen sequenced was PBMCs or T cells enriched from blood (not recorded which). Every receptor here comes from a woman in her thirties or forties with acute COVID-19. CDR3s include the opening cysteine and the closing phenylalanine or tryptophan. The D gene is left open where the match is weak. Clone size, where shown, is once, few, many, or a class for clones that have expanded.

J gene | clone size | CDR3 length | D gene | V gene | CDR3 DNA | CDR3 protein
TRBJ1-4 | few | 16 | TRBD1 | TRBV7-9 | TGTGCCAGCAGCCTATTGGGACAGGGCAAGAATGAAAAACTGTTTTTT | CASSLLGQGKNEKLFF
TRBJ2-5 | once | 16 | TRBD1 | TRBV2 | TGTGCCAGCAGCGTGGGGGCCGGGACAGGGGAAGAGACCCAGTACTTC | CASSVGAGTGEETQYF
TRBJ1-3 | . | 15 | . | TRBV6-1 | TGTGCCAGCAGTGAAGGGTCGGGCAGGGAACACACCATATATTTT | CASSEGSGREHTIYF
TRBJ2-1 | . | 12 | . | TRBV12-3/TRBV12-4 | TGTGCCAGCGGGGGGACCGCTCATGAGCAGTTCTTC | CASGGTAHEQFF
TRBJ1-1 | once | 13 | . | TRBV10-2 | TGCGCCAGCAGTGATGAGGGAAACACTGAAGCTTTCTTT | CASSDEGNTEAFF
TRBJ1-5 | . | 15 | . | TRBV10-3 | TGTGCCATCAAGGAGGCGGGACGTATCGATCAGCCCCAGCATTTT | CAIKEAGRIDQPQHF
TRBJ1-1 | . | 12 | . | TRBV30 | TGTGCCTGGGAGGGGGTGGACACTGAAGCTTTCTTT | CAWEGVDTEAFF
TRBJ1-6 | . | 15 | . | TRBV9 | TGTGCCAGCAGCGCCGAGATAGGGAGAAATTCACCCCTCCACTTT | CASSAEIGRNSPLHF
TRBJ2-5 | . | 13 | . | TRBV5-1 | TGCGCCAGCAAAGAACTAGTCGGAGAGACCCAGTACTTC | CASKELVGETQYF
TRBJ2-1 | . | 14 | . | TRBV24-1 | TGTGCCACCAGTTCAGGTTGGAGGGCGGCTGAGCAGTTCTTC | CATSSGWRAAEQFF
TRBJ2-5 | once | 14 | TRBD1 | TRBV18 | TGTGCCAGCTCACCTTACAGGGGGCAAGAGACCCAGTACTTC | CASSPYRGQETQYF
TRBJ1-1 | few | 15 | . | TRBV18 | TGTGCCAGCTCACCATCGTCCCAGGGGAACACTGAAGCTTTCTTT | CASSPSSQGNTEAFF
TRBJ2-1 | . | 13 | TRBD2 | TRBV7-2 | TGTGCCAGCAGCTCAAGGACTAGCGGGTGGCAGTTCTTC | CASSSRTSGWQFF
TRBJ2-2 | . | 15 | TRBD2 | TRBV11-2 | TGTGCCAGCAGCTTAGCGGGGGGGTTACCCGGGGAGCTGTTTTTT | CASSLAGGLPGELFF
TRBJ2-4 | . | 14 | . | TRBV19 | TGTGCCAGTAGCCAAACATTAGCCAAAAACATTCAGTACTTC | CASSQTLAKNIQYF
TRBJ1-6 | . | 14 | . | TRBV5-1 | TGCGCCAGCAGCTCCGGGAGGGATAATTCACCCCTCCACTTT | CASSSGRDNSPLHF
TRBJ1-1 | . | 12 | . | TRBV7-2 | TGTGCCAGCAGCCCCAACGGGGGGGCGGCTTTCTTT | CASSPNGGAAFF
TRBJ2-7 | . | 14 | . | TRBV9 | TGTGCCAGCAGCGTAGCAGGCCTCTCCTACGAGCAGTACTTC | CASSVAGLSYEQYF
TRBJ2-3 | . | 14 | . | TRBV5-4 | TGTGCCAGCAGTCCCCCCCGGGTTTCAGATACGCAGTATTTT | CASSPPRVSDTQYF
TRBJ1-2 | . | 17 | . | TRBV30 | TGTGCCTTGGGATTCGGACAGATCAGCTTAAGTAACTATGGCTACACCTTC | CALGFGQISLSNYGYTF
TRBJ2-1 | . | 14 | . | TRBV11-2 | TGTGCCAGCAGCCCACGCGTCCTCTACAATGAGCAGTTCTTC | CASSPRVLYNEQFF
TRBJ1-2 | . | 14 | TRBD1 | TRBV11-2 | TGTGCCAGCAGCCCTCACAGGGGTGGGTATGGCTACACCTTC | CASSPHRGGYGYTF
TRBJ2-1 | . | 15 | TRBD2 | TRBV25-1 | TGTGCCAGCAGAGGACTAGCGGGAATCTACAATGAGCAGTTCTTC | CASRGLAGIYNEQFF
TRBJ2-7 | . | 16 | . | TRBV4-3 | TGCGCCAGCAGCCAAGATCGAGGGTTTGGCTCCTACGAGCAGTACTTC | CASSQDRGFGSYEQYF
TRBJ1-3 | . | 15 | . | TRBV10-3 | TGTGCCATCAGTGAGTCGAGGGTTGCCGGAAACACCATATATTTT | CAISESRVAGNTIYF
TRBJ2-7 | . | 13 | TRBD1 | TRBV18 | TGTGCCAGCTCACCTGGGACAGGGTACGAGCAGTACTTC | CASSPGTGYEQYF
TRBJ2-5 | . | 13 | . | TRBV7-7 | TGTGCCAGCAGCTTGGACAGACAAGAGACCCAGTACTTC | CASSLDRQETQYF
TRBJ1-1 | . | 14 | . | TRBV11-2 | TGTGCCAGCAGTCGGGGGACGGGGAACACTGAAGCTTTCTTT | CASSRGTGNTEAFF
TRBJ2-3 | . | 15 | TRBD2 | TRBV7-2 | TGTGCCAGCAGCTTGAAGAGCGGGGGCACAGATACGCAGTATTTT | CASSLKSGGTDTQYF
TRBJ2-2 | . | 15 | . | TRBV11-3 | TGTGCCAGCAGCTTAGGAGGCAGGGCCACCGGGGAGCTGTTTTTT | CASSLGGRATGELFF
TRBJ1-2 | . | 13 | . | TRBV7-2 | TGTGCCAGCAGCGTACAGGCTAACTATGGCTACACCTTC | CASSVQANYGYTF
TRBJ2-2 | few | 15 | . | TRBV19 | TGTGCCAGTAGTACTCCATCTCTAGTAACCGGGGAGCTGTTTTTT | CASSTPSLVTGELFF
TRBJ2-3 | . | 13 | . | TRBV2 | TGTGCCAGCAGTGGTCTCAGCACAGATACGCAGTATTTT | CASSGLSTDTQYF
TRBJ2-1 | . | 18 | TRBD2 | TRBV9 | TGTGCCAGCAGCGTAGGTGCCAGCGGGAGTATCGGGGGAAATGAGCAGTTCTTC | CASSVGASGSIGGNEQFF
TRBJ1-1 | . | 12 | . | TRBV30 | TGTGCAGGGGCGGTGCGAGGCACTGAAGCTTTCTTT | CAGAVRGTEAFF
TRBJ1-3 | . | 15 | TRBD1 | TRBV7-9 | TGTGCCAGCAGCTTGAGACAGGGAGAAGGAAACACCATATATTTT | CASSLRQGEGNTIYF
TRBJ1-2 | . | 12 | . | TRBV5-1 | TGCGCCAGCAGCGACTCTAACTATGGCTACACCTTC | CASSDSNYGYTF
TRBJ2-1 | once | 18 | TRBD2 | TRBV10-3 | TGTGCCATCAGTGAGTCGGGACTAGCGGGAGGGGCCTACAATGAGCAGTTCTTC | CAISESGLAGGAYNEQFF
TRBJ2-1 | . | 16 | TRBD2 | TRBV5-4 | TGTGCCAGCAGCCAAACCCCTGCTAGCGGATACAATGAGCAGTTCTTC | CASSQTPASGYNEQFF
TRBJ1-2 | . | 12 | . | TRBV25-1 | TGTGCCAGCAAGGGGTCGGACTATGGCTACACCTTC | CASKGSDYGYTF